The entry that follows covers one TCR beta chain sequence. Antigen specificity is unknown. Trimming shortened V by 7 bases and J by 6 bases, and 10 bases separated the two germline ends. The CDR3 totals 12 residues. From germline, CDR1 is LNHDA and CDR2 SQIVND (reference sequence). A multiplex PCR was run with 60 Vbeta primers and 13 Jbeta primers. Profiling relied on immunoSEQ multiplex PCR, and the TCRdb table lists in-frame clones only, not all of them. The repertoire holds approximately 150,000 clones, roughly 82% seen once, with 9.5% to 12% in the top ten. This sample is drawn from a study of cytomegalovirus exposure and HLA in healthy donors. Study outcomes and limitations: Using the classifier, cytomegalovirus status was reportedly diagnosed with high specificity and sensitivity.

The sample taken for sequencing was PBMCs. The TCR originated in a man aged 45 to 65 in good health and CMV-seropositive. The J gene is TRBJ1-5, the V gene TRBV19; maybe TRBD1 (5 bases). The CDR3 region is CASNQGGQPQHF. CDR3 DNA: TGTGCCAGTAATCAGGGTGGTCAGCCCCAGCATTTT. The full variable domain, completed using reference TRBV19 and TRBJ1-5, is DGGITQSPKYLFRKEGQNVTLSCEQNLNHDAMYWYRQDPGQGLRLIYYSQIVNDFQKGDIAEGYSVSREKKESFPLTVTSAQKNPTAFYLCASNQGGQPQHFGDGTRLSIL.